This TCR beta chain is drawn from a study of control samples from healthy donors and cancer patients. Clones were sequenced by immunoSEQ multiplex PCR, and TCRdb holds only the in-frame ones, with some missing. Of approximately 40,000 clones listed, more than 65% are singletons. This CDR3 comprises 13 residues. V lost 4 bases to trimming and J lost 8 bases, with 12 bases between them. Germline V gene lookup returns CDR1 SEHNR and CDR2 FQNEAQ (reference sequence). The rearrangement joins TRBV7-9 to TRBJ1-3; D is ambiguous. Sequenced input: formalin-fixed, paraffin-embedded tissue. The origin of this receptor is a male donor with melanoma. The CDR3 here is CASSSELVDTIYF. The CDR3 DNA sequence: TGTGCCAGCAGCTCGGAGCTTGTGGACACCATATATTTT.